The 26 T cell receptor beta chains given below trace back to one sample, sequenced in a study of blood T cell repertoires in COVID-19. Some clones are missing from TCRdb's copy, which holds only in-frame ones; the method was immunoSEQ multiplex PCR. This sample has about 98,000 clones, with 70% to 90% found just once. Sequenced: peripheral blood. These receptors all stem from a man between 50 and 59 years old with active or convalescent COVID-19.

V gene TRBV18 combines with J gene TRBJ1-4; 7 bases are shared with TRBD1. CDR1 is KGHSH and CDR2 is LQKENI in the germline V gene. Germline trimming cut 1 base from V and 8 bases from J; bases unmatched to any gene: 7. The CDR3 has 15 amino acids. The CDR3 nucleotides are TGTGCCAGCTCACCACGACAGGGAAAAAACGAAAAACTGTTTTTT. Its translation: CASSPRQGKNEKLFF.

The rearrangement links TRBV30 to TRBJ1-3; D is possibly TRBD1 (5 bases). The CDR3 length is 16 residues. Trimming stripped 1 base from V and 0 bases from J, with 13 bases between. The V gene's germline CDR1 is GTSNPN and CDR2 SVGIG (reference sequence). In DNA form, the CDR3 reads TGTGCCTGGAGTGGGTATACAGGTTACTCTGGAAACACCATATATTTT. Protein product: CAWSGYTGYSGNTIYF.

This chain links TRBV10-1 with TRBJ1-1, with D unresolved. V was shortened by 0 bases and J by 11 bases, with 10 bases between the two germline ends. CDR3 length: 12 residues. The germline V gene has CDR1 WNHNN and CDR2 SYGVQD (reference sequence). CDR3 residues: CASSESSQKAFF. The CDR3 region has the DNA TGCGCCAGCAGTGAGTCCTCCCAGAAGGCTTTCTTT.

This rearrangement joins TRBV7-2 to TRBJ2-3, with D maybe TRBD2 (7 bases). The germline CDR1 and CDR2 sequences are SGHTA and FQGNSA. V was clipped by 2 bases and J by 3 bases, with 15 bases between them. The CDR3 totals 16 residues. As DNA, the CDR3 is TGTGCCAGCAGCTTACGATTCGGGGGGCGGACAGATACGCAGTATTTT. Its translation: CASSLRFGGRTDTQYF.

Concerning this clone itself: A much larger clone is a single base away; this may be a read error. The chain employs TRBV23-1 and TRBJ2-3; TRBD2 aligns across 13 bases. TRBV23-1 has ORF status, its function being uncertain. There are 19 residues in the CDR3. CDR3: CVSSQQGLAGTLGTDTQYF. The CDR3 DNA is TGCGTCAGCAGTCAACAGGGACTAGCGGGGACTCTTGGGACAGATACGCAGTATTTT.

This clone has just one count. CDR3 protein: CASSHKTGANYGYTF. The CDR3, as DNA: TGTGCCAGCAGTCACAAGACAGGGGCTAACTATGGCTACACCTTC. The genes are TRBV28 and TRBJ1-2; TRBD1 agrees at 8 bases. V was pared by 5 bases and J by 0 bases, with 5 bases of the junction left unmatched. Germline assignment: CDR1 MDHEN and CDR2 SYDVKM. The CDR3 length is 15 residues.

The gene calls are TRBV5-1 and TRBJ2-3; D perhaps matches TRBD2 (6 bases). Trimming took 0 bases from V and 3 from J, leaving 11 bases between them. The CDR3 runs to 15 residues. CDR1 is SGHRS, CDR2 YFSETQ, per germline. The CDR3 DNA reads TGCGCCAGCAGCTTGGCGGCGGGGAAGACAGATACGCAGTATTTT. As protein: CASSLAAGKTDTQYF.

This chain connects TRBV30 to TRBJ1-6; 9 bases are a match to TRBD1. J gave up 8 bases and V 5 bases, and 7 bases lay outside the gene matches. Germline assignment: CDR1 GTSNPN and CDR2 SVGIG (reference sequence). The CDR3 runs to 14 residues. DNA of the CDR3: TGTGCCTGGCGACGACAGGGGGGATATTCACCCCTCCACTTT. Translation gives CAWRRQGGYSPLHF.

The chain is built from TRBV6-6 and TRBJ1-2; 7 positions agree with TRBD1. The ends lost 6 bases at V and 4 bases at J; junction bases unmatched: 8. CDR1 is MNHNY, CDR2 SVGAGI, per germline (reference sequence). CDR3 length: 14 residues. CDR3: CASRLTGSTYGYTF. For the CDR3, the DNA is TGTGCCAGCAGGCTGACAGGGTCTACCTATGGCTACACCTTC.

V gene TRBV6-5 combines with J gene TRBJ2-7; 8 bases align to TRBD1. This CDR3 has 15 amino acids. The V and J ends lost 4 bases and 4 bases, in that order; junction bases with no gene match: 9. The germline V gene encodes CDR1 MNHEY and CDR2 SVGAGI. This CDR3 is CASSSTGQGIYEQYV. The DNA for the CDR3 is TGTGCCAGCAGTTCGACAGGACAGGGTATATACGAGCAGTACGTC.

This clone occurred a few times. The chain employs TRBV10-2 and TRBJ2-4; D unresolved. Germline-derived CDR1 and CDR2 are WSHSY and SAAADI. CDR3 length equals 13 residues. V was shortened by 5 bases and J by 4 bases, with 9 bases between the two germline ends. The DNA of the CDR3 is TGCGCCAGCAGTCAGGCGAGTAAAAACATTCAGTACTTC. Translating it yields CASSQASKNIQYF.

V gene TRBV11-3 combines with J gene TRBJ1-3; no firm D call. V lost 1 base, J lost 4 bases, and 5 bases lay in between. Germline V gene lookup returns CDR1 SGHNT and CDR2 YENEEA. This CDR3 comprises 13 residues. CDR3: CASSLGQGNTIYF. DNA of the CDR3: TGTGCCAGCAGCTTAGGACAAGGAAACACCATATATTTT. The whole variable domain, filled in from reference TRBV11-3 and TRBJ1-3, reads EAGVVQSPRYKIIEKKQPVAFWCNPISGHNTLYWYLQNLGQGPELLIRYENEEAVDDSQLPKDRFSAERLKGVDSTLKIQPAELGDSAVYLCASSLGQGNTIYFGEGSWLTVV.

In nucleotides, the CDR3 is TGTGCCAGCAGCTTAAGACAGGTCGCGAACACCGGGGAGCTGTTTTTT. This encodes CASSLRQVANTGELFF. The chain couples TRBV7-2 to TRBJ2-2, with D perhaps matching TRBD1 (6 bases). The length of the CDR3 is 16 residues. The V gene lost 2 bases and the J gene lost 0 bases, with 10 bases spanning the gap. Germline V gene lookup returns CDR1 SGHTA and CDR2 FQGNSA. Variable domain in full (rest from reference TRBV7-2 and TRBJ2-2): GAGVSQSPSNKVTEKGKDVELRCDPISGHTALYWYRQSLGQGLEFLIYFQGNSAPDKSGLPSDRFSAERTGGSVSTLTIQRTQQEDSAVYLCASSLRQVANTGELFFGEGSRLTVL.

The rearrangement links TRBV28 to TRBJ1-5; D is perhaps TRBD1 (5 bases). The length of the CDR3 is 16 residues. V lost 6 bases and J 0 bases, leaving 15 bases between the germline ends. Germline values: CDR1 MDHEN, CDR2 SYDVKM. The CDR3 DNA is TGTGCCAGCAGAGGGATCGACAGAGATAGCAATCAGCCCCAGCATTTT. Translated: CASRGIDRDSNQPQHF.

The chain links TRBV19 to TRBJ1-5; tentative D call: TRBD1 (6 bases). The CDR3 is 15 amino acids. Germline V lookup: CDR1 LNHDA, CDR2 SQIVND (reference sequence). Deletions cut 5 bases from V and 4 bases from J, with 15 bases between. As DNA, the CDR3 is TGTGCCAGTAGTCTTATAGGGGGTCCTAATCAGCCCCAGCATTTT. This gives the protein CASSLIGGPNQPQHF.

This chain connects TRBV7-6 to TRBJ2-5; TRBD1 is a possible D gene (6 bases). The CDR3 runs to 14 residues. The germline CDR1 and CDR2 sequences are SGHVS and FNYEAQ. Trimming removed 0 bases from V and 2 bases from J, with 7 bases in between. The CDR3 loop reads CASSLAGTQETQYF. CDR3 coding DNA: TGTGCCAGCAGCTTAGCGGGGACACAAGAGACCCAGTACTTC.

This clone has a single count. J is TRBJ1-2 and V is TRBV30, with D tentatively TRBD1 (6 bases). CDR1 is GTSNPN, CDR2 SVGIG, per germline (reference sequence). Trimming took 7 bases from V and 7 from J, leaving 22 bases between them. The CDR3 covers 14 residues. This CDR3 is CASRDSGASTGYTF. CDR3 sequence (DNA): TGTGCCTCCCGCGACTCAGGGGCTTCAACTGGCTACACCTTC.

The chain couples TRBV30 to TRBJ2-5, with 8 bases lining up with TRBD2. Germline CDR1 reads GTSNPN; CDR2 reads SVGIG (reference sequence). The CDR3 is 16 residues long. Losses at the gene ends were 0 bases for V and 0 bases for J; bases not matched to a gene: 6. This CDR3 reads CAWSVSGGMYQETQYF. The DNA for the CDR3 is TGTGCCTGGAGTGTAAGCGGGGGCATGTACCAAGAGACCCAGTACTTC. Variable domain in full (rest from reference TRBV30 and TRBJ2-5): SQTIHQWPATLVQPVGSPLSLECTVEGTSNPNLYWYRQAAGRGLQLLFYSVGIGQISSEVPQNLSASRPQDRQFILSSKKLLLSDSGFYLCAWSVSGGMYQETQYFGPGTRLLVL.

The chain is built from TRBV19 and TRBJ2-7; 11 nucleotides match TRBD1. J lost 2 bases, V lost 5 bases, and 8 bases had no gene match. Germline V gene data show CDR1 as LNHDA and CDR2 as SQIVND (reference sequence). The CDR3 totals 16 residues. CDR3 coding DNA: TGTGCCAGTAGTGCATCCGGGACAGGGGGGACCTACGAGCAGTACTTC. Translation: CASSASGTGGTYEQYF.

CDR3 protein: CASSMGQAANYGYTF. CDR3 bases: TGTGCCAGTAGTATGGGACAGGCAGCTAACTATGGCTACACCTTC. The chain is built from TRBV19 and TRBJ1-2; the match to TRBD1 covers 8 bases. The length of the CDR3 is 15 residues. The trim removed 3 bases at V and 0 bases at J, leaving 3 bases unmatched. Germline values: CDR1 LNHDA, CDR2 SQIVND (reference sequence).

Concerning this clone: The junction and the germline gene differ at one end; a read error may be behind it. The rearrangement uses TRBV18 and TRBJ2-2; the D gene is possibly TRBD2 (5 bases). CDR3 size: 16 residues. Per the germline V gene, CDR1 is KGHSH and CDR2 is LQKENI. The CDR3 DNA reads TGTGCCAGCTCACCACGTTACGGTTCGAACACCGGGAAGCTGTTTTTT. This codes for CASSPRYGSNTGKLFF.

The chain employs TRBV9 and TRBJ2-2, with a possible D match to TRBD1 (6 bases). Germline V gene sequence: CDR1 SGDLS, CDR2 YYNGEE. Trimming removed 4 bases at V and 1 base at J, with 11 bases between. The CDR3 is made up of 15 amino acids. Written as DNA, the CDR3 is TGTGCCAGCAGCACCCGACAGGAGAACACCGGGGAGCTGTTTTTT. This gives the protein CASSTRQENTGELFF.

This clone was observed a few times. CDR3 DNA sequence: TGTGCCAGCAGTTACTCGACCTTCCTAACCGGGGACTATAATTCACCCCTCCACTTT. It is translated as CASSYSTFLTGDYNSPLHF. The rearrangement links TRBV6-2 or TRBV6-3 to TRBJ1-6; D is unresolved. Trimming shortened V by 0 bases and J by 3 bases, and 18 bases separated the two germline ends. This CDR3 spans 19 amino acids. Per germline, CDR1 MNHEY and CDR2 SVGEGT.

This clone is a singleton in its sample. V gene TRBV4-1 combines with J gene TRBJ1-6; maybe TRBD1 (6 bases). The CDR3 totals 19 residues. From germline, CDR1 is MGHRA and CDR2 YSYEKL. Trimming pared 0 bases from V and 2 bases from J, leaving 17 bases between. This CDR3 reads CASSQEKLGANAYNSPLHF. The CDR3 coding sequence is TGCGCCAGCAGCCAAGAAAAATTGGGGGCCAACGCCTATAATTCACCCCTCCACTTT.

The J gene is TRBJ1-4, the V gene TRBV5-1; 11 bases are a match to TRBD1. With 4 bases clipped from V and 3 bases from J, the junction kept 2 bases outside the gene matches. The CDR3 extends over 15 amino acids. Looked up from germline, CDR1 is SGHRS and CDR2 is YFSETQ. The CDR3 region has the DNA TGCGCCAGCAGCAGGGGACAGGGGGCTAATGAAAAACTGTTTTTT. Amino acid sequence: CASSRGQGANEKLFF.

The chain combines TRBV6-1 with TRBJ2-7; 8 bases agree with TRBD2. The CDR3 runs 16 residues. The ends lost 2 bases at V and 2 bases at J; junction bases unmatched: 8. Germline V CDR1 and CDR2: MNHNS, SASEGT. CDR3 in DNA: TGTGCCAGCAGTGAATTGTCGGTAGCGGGGCCCTACGAGCAGTACTTC. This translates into CASSELSVAGPYEQYF.